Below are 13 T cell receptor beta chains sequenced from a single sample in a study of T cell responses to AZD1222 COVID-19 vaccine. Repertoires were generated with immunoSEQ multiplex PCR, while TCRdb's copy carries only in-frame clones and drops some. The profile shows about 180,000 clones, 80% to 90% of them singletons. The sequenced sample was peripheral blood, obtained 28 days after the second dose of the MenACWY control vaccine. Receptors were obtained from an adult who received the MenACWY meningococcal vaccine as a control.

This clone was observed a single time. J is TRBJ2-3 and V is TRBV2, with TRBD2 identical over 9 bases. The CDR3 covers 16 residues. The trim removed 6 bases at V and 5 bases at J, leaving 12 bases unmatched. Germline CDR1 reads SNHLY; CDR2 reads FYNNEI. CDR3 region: CASSALSGGYGDTQYF. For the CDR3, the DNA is TGTGCCAGCAGCGCTTTGAGCGGGGGGTATGGAGATACGCAGTATTTT.

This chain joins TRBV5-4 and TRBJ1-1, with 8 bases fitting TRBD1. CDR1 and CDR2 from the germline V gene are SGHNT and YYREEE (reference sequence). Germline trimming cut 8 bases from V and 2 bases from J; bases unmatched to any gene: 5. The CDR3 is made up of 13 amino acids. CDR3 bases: TGTGCCAGTTACAGGGGGGGAAACACTGAAGCTTTCTTT. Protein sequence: CASYRGGNTEAFF.

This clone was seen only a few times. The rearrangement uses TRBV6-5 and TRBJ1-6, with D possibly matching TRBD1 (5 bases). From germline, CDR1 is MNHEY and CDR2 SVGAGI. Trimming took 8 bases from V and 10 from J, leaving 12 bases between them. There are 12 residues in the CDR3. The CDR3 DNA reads TGTGCCAGCTCGGGGCGGGAATCACCCCTCCACTTT. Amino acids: CASSGRESPLHF.

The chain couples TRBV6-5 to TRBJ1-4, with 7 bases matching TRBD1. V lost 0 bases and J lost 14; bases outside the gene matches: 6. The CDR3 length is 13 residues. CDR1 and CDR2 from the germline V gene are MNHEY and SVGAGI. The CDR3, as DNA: TGTGCCAGCAGTTACTCGACAGGGTTAAAGCTGTTTTTT. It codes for CASSYSTGLKLFF.

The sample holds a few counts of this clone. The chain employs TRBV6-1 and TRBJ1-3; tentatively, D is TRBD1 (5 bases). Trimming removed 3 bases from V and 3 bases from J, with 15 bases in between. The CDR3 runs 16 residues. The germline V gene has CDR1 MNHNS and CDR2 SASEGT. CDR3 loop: CASSEFGGANGNTIYF. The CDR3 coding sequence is TGTGCCAGCAGTGAGTTCGGGGGAGCGAATGGAAACACCATATATTTT.

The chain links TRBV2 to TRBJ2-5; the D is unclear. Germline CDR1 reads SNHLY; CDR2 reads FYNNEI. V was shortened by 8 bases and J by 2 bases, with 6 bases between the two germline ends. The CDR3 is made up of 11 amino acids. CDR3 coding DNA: TGTGCCAGCGCATGGCAAGAGACCCAGTACTTC. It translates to CASAWQETQYF.

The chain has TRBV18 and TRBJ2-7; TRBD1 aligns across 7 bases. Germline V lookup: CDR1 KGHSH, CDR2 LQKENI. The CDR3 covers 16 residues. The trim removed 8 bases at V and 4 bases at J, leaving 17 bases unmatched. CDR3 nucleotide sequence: TGTGCCAGCACAACCGTCGTGGCAGGGGGAGTATACGAGCAGTACTTC. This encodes CASTTVVAGGVYEQYF.

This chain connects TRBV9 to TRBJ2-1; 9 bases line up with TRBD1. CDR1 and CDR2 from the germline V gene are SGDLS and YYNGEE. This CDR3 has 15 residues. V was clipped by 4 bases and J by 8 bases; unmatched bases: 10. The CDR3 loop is CASSPSGTGLYEQFF. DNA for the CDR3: TGTGCCAGCAGCCCCTCGGGGACAGGGCTATATGAGCAGTTCTTC.

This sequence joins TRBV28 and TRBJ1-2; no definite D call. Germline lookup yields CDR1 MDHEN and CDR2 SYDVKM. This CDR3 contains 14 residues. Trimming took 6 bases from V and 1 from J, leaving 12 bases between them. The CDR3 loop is CASRTRSLNYGYTF. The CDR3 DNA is TGTGCCAGCAGGACCCGCTCCCTTAACTATGGCTACACCTTC.

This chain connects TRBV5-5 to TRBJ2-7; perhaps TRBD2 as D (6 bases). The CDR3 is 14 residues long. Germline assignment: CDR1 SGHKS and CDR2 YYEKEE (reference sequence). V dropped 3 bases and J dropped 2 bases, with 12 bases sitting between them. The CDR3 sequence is CASSSREVAYEQYF. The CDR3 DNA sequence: TGTGCCAGCAGCTCTAGGGAGGTAGCCTACGAGCAGTACTTC.

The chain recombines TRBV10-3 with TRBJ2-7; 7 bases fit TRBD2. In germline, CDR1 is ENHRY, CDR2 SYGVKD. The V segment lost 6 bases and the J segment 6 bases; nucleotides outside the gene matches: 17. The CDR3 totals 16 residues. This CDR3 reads CAISRGGSGSPGEQYF. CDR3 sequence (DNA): TGTGCCATCAGCCGAGGAGGTAGCGGGTCCCCAGGCGAGCAGTACTTC.

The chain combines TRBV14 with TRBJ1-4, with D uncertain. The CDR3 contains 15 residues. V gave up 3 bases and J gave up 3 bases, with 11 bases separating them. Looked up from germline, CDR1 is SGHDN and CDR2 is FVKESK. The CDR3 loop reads CASSHYSGPNEKLFF. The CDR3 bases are TGTGCCAGCAGCCATTACAGCGGACCTAATGAAAAACTGTTTTTT.

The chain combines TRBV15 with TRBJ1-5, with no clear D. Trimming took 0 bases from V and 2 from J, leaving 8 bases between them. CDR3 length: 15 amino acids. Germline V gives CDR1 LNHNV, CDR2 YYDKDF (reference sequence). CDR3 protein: CATSRDPEGNQPQHF. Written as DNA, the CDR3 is TGTGCCACCAGCAGAGATCCGGAGGGCAATCAGCCCCAGCATTTT.